This T cell receptor (beta chain) appears in the sequencing data of a study of CD8 T cells in ankylosing spondylitis (dated by TCRdb to about 2017). Background for the entire study: The study set out to find disease-linked TCR variants by profiling T cell receptor beta repertoires in ankylosing spondylitis patients and healthy donors. The full study cohort comprised 25 ankylosing spondylitis patients and roughly 110 healthy donors. Peripheral blood was sampled, and synovial fluid was additionally collected from ankylosing spondylitis patients. Broad study findings and their caveats: A TCR beta motif of about eight highly homologous amino acid variants appeared characteristic of blood from ankylosing spondylitis patients. In peripheral blood, the disease-linked clones were found at relatively low frequencies and had a CD8+ phenotype. The disease-linked clones were reported to be significantly enriched in matched synovial fluid samples from ankylosing spondylitis patients. Some TCR beta motif variants had previously been reported in synovial fluid and blood of reactive arthritis patients, which suggested common disease-initiation mechanisms.

In regard to this clonotype: The antigen it binds to is not known. Base-call qualities are not available, and no considerably larger clone is one nucleotide away.

TCRdb names Illumina HiSeq 2500 as the instrument used. Quantitative 5'-RACE with molecular barcodes was used to prepare TCR beta libraries. For the original study's pipeline: Disease-linked TCR variants were identified with a new computational method built on a probabilistic model of VDJ rearrangement. The public reads were quality trimmed at Q25 with fastp and then assembled into clones with MiXCR by TCRdb, keeping productive beta chains. Entries are consolidated by CDR3 protein sequence, retaining the most common genes and DNA. V and J calls and clone size were set by TCRdb, not the authors. The sample table lists fewer than 200,000 distinct CDR3 sequences, around 17% of them with a count of one. Together, the top ten hold roughly 8% of the sample. This receptor was identified in a male donor with ankylosing spondylitis or in good health (not recorded which). Input material: blood, either unsorted or a sorted T cell fraction (not recorded which).

The DNA sequence is as follows: TGCAGCGCCGCACAGGGGAAAGAGACCCAGTACTTC. This is translated as CSAAQGKETQYF. The sequence is built from TRBV29-1 and TRBJ2-5; TRBD1 lines up with 7 middle nucleotides. The CDR3 runs 12 residues from the cysteine to the phenylalanine. Only the CDR3 region is kept as DNA, spanning 36 bases read in frame from base 1. CDR1 and CDR2 (SQVTM, ANQGSEA) derive from the germline V gene. V lost 7 bases and J lost 3 bases, and the count of bases not matched to a germline gene is 5.